The 10 T cell receptor beta chains below all came from one sample that was sequenced in a study of T-cell memory formation after mild COVID-19. Via MiXCR, TCRdb re-called the 5' RACE reads, giving one row per CDR3 protein. The table records around 310,000 distinct CDR3 sequences, approximately 16% of them present only once. Sequencing input: PBMCs or a T cell subset sorted from them (not recorded which). The receptors derive from a man between 18 and 29 years old who had mild COVID-19 (a few samples of this study predate the infection). Cell type and time point are not known.

This chain uses TRBV15 with TRBJ2-1; possible D gene TRBD1, 6 bases. Deletions cut 4 bases from V and 3 bases from J, with 10 bases between. Germline V lookup: CDR1 LNHNV, CDR2 YYDKDF (reference sequence). The CDR3 spans 14 residues. The CDR3, as DNA: TGTGCCACCAGCAAGGGGGAGTTCTACAATGAGCAGTTCTTC. It is translated as CATSKGEFYNEQFF.

Concerning this clonotype itself: A much larger clone differs from this one at a single base, so this may be a read error. The CDR3 protein is CAISPVGATEAFF. CDR3 nucleotide sequence: TGTGCCATCAGTCCGGTCGGGGCCACTGAAGCTTTCTTT. V gene TRBV6-2 or TRBV6-3 combines with J gene TRBJ1-1; D may be TRBD1 (5 bases). This CDR3 is built from 13 residues. From germline, CDR1 is MNHEY and CDR2 SVGEGT.

This clonotype was picked up a small number of times. J is TRBJ1-1 and V is TRBV29-1; the D is unclear. The CDR3 is made up of 10 amino acids. Germline values: CDR1 SQVTM, CDR2 ANQGSEA. V lost 4 bases to trimming and J lost 6 bases, with 6 bases between them. The CDR3 region is CSVAQPEAFF. As DNA, the CDR3 is TGCAGCGTTGCGCAGCCTGAAGCTTTCTTT.

The chain couples TRBV6-5 to TRBJ1-2, with D perhaps matching TRBD1 (5 bases). The germline CDR1 and CDR2 sequences are MNHEY and SVGAGI. V was trimmed by 0 bases and J by 1 base, leaving 9 bases between them. This CDR3 comprises 15 residues. The DNA for the CDR3 is TGTGCCAGCAGTTACTCTGGACAAGTTAACTATGGCTACACCTTC. It encodes CASSYSGQVNYGYTF.

This clonotype was picked up many times. The V call is TRBV21-1, the J call TRBJ2-7; whether TRBD2, the table's D call, matches the DNA was not checked. TRBV21-1 represents a pseudogene. The CDR3 runs to 20 residues. CDR3 nucleotide sequence: TGTGCCAGCAGCAAAGGGGACCCGGGACTAGCGGGGGGGAGCTCCTACGAGCAGTACGTC. Translation: CASSKGDPGLAGGSSYEQYV.

This clonotype appeared once. This sequence joins TRBV4-1 and TRBJ1-2; 7 bases align to TRBD1. The CDR3 extends over 13 amino acids. Germline loops: CDR1 MGHRA, CDR2 YSYEKL. V lost 0 bases and J lost 7; bases outside the gene matches: 2. The CDR3 is CASSQEGQIGYTF. The CDR3, as DNA: TGCGCCAGCAGCCAAGAGGGACAGATTGGCTACACCTTC.

V is TRBV7-6 and J is TRBJ1-3; the D is unclear. Germline loops: CDR1 SGHVS, CDR2 FNYEAQ. V lost 5 bases to trimming and J lost 0 bases, with 14 bases between them. There are 16 residues in the CDR3. CDR3 nucleotides: TGTGCCAGCAGCCCACCAGGTGGATACTCTGGAAACACCATATATTTT. Translating gives CASSPPGGYSGNTIYF.

The rearrangement links TRBV6-1 to TRBJ2-7; TRBD2 is a possible D gene (5 bases). Trimming took off 8 bases at V and 0 bases at J, with 14 bases between the two ends. This CDR3 is 14 amino acids long. Germline values: CDR1 MNHNS, CDR2 SASEGT. This CDR3 is CASLEAGSSYEQYF. CDR3 bases: TGTGCCAGCTTGGAGGCCGGTAGCTCCTACGAGCAGTACTTC.

The V call is TRBV4-3, the J call TRBJ2-5; 8 nucleotides match TRBD2. The CDR3 totals 18 residues. Germline CDR1 LGHNA, CDR2 YSLEER. V shed 4 bases and J 1 base; nucleotides not matched to a gene: 14. CDR3 sequence: CASSRGLGDPSLQETQYF. DNA for the CDR3: TGCGCCAGCAGCCGGGGACTAGGCGATCCTTCCCTCCAAGAGACCCAGTACTTC.

The rearrangement joins TRBV6-2 or TRBV6-3 to TRBJ2-3; 8 nucleotides match TRBD2. V trimming: 2 bases; J trimming: 12 bases; junction bases outside the gene matches: 19. Germline V gives CDR1 MNHEY, CDR2 SVGEGT. This CDR3 contains 17 residues. The CDR3 coding sequence is TGTGCCAGCAGTTACCCCAACGGGTTAGCGGGGACCCCTCGCCAGTATTTT. The encoded protein is CASSYPNGLAGTPRQYF.